This T cell receptor (beta chain) appears in the sequencing data of a study of monozygotic twins with inflammatory bowel disease. Study findings and constraints: Healthy co-twins exceeded IBD patients in TCRbeta diversity as measured by inverse Simpson.

Germline values: CDR1 SEHNR, CDR2 FQNEAQ (reference sequence). The CDR3 runs to 13 residues. Collection yielded approximately 2.6 ml of blood per donor. Details on this clonotype: Its antigen is undetermined.

Investigators made cDNA in eight separate reactions per sample. Added by template switching were UMIs that each held a 6-nucleotide sample barcode. TCRdb re-called the 5' RACE reads and shows each CDR3 protein once, DNA omitted. The sample data list 350,000 to 400,000 distinct CDR3 sequences. This TCR was recovered from a human donor with ulcerative colitis or Crohn's disease, or a healthy co-twin of an affected twin (not recorded which). V and J are TRBV7-9 and TRBJ1-2; TCRdb's D gene call, TRBD1, goes unchecked for lack of DNA. Sequenced sample: blood. CDR3 region: CASSRDRDGGYTF. Using reference TRBV7-9 and TRBJ1-2 for the parts outside the CDR3, the full variable domain is DTGVSQNPRHKITKRGQNVTFRCDPISEHNRLYWYRQTLGQGPEFLTYFQNEAQLEKSRLLSDRFSAERPKGSFSTLEIQRTEQGDSAMYLCASSRDRDGGYTFGSGTRLTVV.